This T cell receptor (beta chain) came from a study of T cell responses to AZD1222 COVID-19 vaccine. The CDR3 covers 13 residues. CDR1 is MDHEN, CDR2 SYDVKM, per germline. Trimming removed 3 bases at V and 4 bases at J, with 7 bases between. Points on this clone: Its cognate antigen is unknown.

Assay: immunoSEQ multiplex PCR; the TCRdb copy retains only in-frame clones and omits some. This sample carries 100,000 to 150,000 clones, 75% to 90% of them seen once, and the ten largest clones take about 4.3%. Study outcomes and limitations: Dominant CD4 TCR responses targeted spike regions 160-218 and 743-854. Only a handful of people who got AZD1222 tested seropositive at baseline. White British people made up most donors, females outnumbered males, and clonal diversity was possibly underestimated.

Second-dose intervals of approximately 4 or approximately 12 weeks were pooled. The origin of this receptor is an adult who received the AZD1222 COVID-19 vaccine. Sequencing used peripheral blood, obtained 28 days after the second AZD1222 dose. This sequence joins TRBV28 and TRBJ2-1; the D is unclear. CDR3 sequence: CASSLGNYNEQFF. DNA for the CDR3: TGTGCCAGCAGTTTGGGCAATTACAATGAGCAGTTCTTC. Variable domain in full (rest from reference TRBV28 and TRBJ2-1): DVKVTQSSRYLVKRTGEKVFLECVQDMDHENMFWYRQDPGLGLRLIYFSYDVKMKEKGDIPEGYSVSREKKERFSLILESASTNQTSMYLCASSLGNYNEQFFGPGTRLTVL.